Below, 21 T cell receptor beta chains from the same sample are listed, as sequenced in a study of cytomegalovirus exposure and HLA in healthy donors. Primers: 60 Vbeta forward and 13 Jbeta reverse. The method was immunoSEQ multiplex PCR; TCRdb's version includes in-frame clones alone and lacks a portion of them. The sample holds 150,000 to 200,000 clones, approximately 59% seen once. Sequenced sample: PBMCs. These TCRs come from a man aged 35-49 years in good health and CMV-seronegative.

The chain is built from TRBV7-6 and TRBJ2-3; D unclear. Germline CDR1 reads SGHVS; CDR2 reads FNYEAQ. Trimming left V 3 bases short and J 0 bases short, with 7 bases between. The CDR3 sequence is 14 residues long. CDR3 sequence reads: CASSFGSSTDTQYF. In nucleotides, the CDR3 is TGTGCCAGCAGCTTCGGGTCTAGCACAGATACGCAGTATTTT.

The chain recombines TRBV18 with TRBJ2-1; 7 nucleotides agree with TRBD2. The V gene's germline CDR1 is KGHSH and CDR2 LQKENI. The CDR3 spans 16 residues. Trimming at V came to 6 bases and at J to 3 bases, leaving 11 bases not matched to a gene. Written as DNA, the CDR3 is TGTGCCAGCTCTCATTCCAGCGGGATCCACTACAATGAGCAGTTCTTC. Its protein product is CASSHSSGIHYNEQFF.

The V gene is TRBV4-1, the J gene TRBJ2-5, with a tentative D call TRBD2 (6 bases). The V gene lost 1 base and the J gene lost 1 base, with 10 bases spanning the gap. The CDR3 loop spans 15 amino acids. The V gene's germline CDR1 is MGHRA and CDR2 YSYEKL. The CDR3, as DNA: TGCGCCAGCAGCCAAGTTTGGGACTTCCAAGAGACCCAGTACTTC. Its translation is CASSQVWDFQETQYF.

The chain links TRBV2 to TRBJ2-7; TRBD1 aligns across 11 bases. The CDR3 has 15 residues. Germline V gene lookup returns CDR1 SNHLY and CDR2 FYNNEI. J lost 3 bases, V lost 6 bases, and 7 bases had no gene match. CDR3 coding DNA: TGTGCCAGCAGATTGGGACAGGGGGAATTCTACGAGCAGTACTTC. Its protein product is CASRLGQGEFYEQYF.

The rearrangement uses TRBV2 and TRBJ1-1; D is possibly TRBD1 (5 bases). The CDR3 loop spans 13 amino acids. Per germline, CDR1 SNHLY and CDR2 FYNNEI. Trimming shortened V by 4 bases and J by 5 bases, and 11 bases separated the two germline ends. DNA of the CDR3: TGTGCCAGCAGTGCGGAGGGGCGGACTGAAGCTTTCTTT. It encodes CASSAEGRTEAFF.

In this sample, this clone turned up a few times. CDR3 sequence (DNA): TGTGCCAGCAGGGCGACAGGGATGGTGGGAGCTTTCTTT. Translation: CASRATGMVGAFF. This chain links TRBV6-5 with TRBJ1-1; 7 bases align to TRBD1. J lost 10 bases, V lost 6 bases, and 11 bases had no gene match. In germline, CDR1 is MNHEY, CDR2 SVGAGI. The CDR3 extends over 13 amino acids.

The chain carries TRBV7-9 and TRBJ2-4; 9 bases match TRBD2. Germline V CDR1 and CDR2: SEHNR, FQNEAQ (reference sequence). This CDR3 contains 15 residues. V shed 7 bases, J shed 1 base, and the junction held 5 bases outside the gene matches. CDR3 sequence: CASTLAGPAKNIQYF. The CDR3 DNA sequence: TGTGCCAGCACGCTAGCGGGACCTGCCAAAAACATTCAGTACTTC.

The J gene is TRBJ2-6, the V gene TRBV4-2; D is perhaps TRBD1 (6 bases). Germline V lookup: CDR1 LGHNA, CDR2 YNFKEQ. Deletions cut 1 base from V and 2 bases from J, with 12 bases between. The CDR3 runs to 17 residues. DNA for the CDR3: TGTGCCAGCAGCCAAGGTCAGGGGAGTGCTGGGGCCAACGTCCTGACTTTC. It is translated as CASSQGQGSAGANVLTF.

This clone was seen once. This chain joins TRBV6-6 and TRBJ1-6; 8 bases are shared with TRBD1. Germline lookup yields CDR1 MNHNY and CDR2 SVGAGI (reference sequence). The CDR3 consists of 14 residues. Trimming removed 5 bases from V and 9 bases from J; junction bases left unmatched: 6. The DNA for the CDR3 is TGTGCCAGCAGTCTGGGACAGGCCGGTTCACCCCTCCACTTT. Translation gives CASSLGQAGSPLHF.

This clone turned up a few times. The rearrangement uses TRBV6-1 and TRBJ2-7, with 10 bases aligning to TRBD1. Unmatched junction bases numbered 5, after V lost 5 bases and J lost 1 base. Germline V lookup: CDR1 MNHNS, CDR2 SASEGT. CDR3 length equals 15 residues. The CDR3 spells CASSTDRGYSYEQYF. CDR3 coding DNA: TGTGCCAGCAGTACGGACAGGGGGTATTCCTACGAGCAGTACTTC.

This clone was counted only a few times. The V and J genes are TRBV7-8 and TRBJ1-4; the match to TRBD1 covers 7 bases. The germline V gene has CDR1 SGHVS and CDR2 FQNEAQ. This CDR3 region has 19 residues. The V and J ends lost 4 bases and 0 bases, in that order; junction bases with no gene match: 14. CDR3 nucleotide sequence: TGTGCCAGCAGCTCATGGACAGGACCGTACGGGACAACTAATGAAAAACTGTTTTTT. The encoded protein is CASSSWTGPYGTTNEKLFF. Using reference TRBV7-8 and TRBJ1-4 for the parts outside the CDR3, the full variable domain is GAGVSQSPRYKVAKRGQDVALRCDPISGHVSLFWYQQALGQGPEFLTYFQNEAQLDKSGLPSDRFFAERPEGSVSTLKIQRTQQEDSAVYLCASSSWTGPYGTTNEKLFFGSGTQLSVL.

The CDR3 sequence is CASSLDRGSTDTQYF. The DNA for the CDR3 is TGTGCCAGCAGCTTAGACCGGGGTTCCACAGATACGCAGTATTTT. The chain is built from TRBV7-2 and TRBJ2-3; maybe TRBD2 (5 bases). The V end lost 1 base, the J end lost 2 bases, and 10 bases lay between the germline ends. The CDR3 has 15 amino acids. CDR1 is SGHTA and CDR2 is FQGNSA in the germline V gene.

This chain uses TRBV19 with TRBJ2-3, with 8 bases matching TRBD1. From germline, CDR1 is LNHDA and CDR2 SQIVND (reference sequence). This CDR3 comprises 15 residues. V shed 5 bases and J 6 bases; nucleotides not matched to a gene: 10. CDR3 amino acids: CASSQGARGWDTQYF. DNA of the CDR3: TGTGCCAGTAGTCAGGGGGCGCGTGGATGGGATACGCAGTATTTT.

This chain uses TRBV9 with TRBJ2-4, with D possibly being TRBD2 (6 bases). CDR1 is SGDLS, CDR2 YYNGEE, per germline. The length of the CDR3 is 15 residues. The V and J ends lost 2 bases and 0 bases respectively, with 9 bases between them. This CDR3 reads CASSVGTLAKNIQYF. In nucleotides, the CDR3 is TGTGCCAGCAGCGTGGGGACTCTAGCCAAAAACATTCAGTACTTC.

The chain combines TRBV6-5 with TRBJ2-3; possibly TRBD1 for D (5 bases). Germline CDR1 MNHEY, CDR2 SVGAGI. Trimming stripped 4 bases from V and 5 bases from J, with 13 bases between. The CDR3 length is 14 residues. The CDR3 DNA follows: TGTGCCAGCAGTTTTTCCGAACAGGTAGATACGCAGTATTTT. Protein: CASSFSEQVDTQYF.

This rearrangement joins TRBV6-1 to TRBJ1-5; D unresolved. The V end lost 2 bases, the J end lost 5 bases, and 10 bases lay between the germline ends. Germline V lookup: CDR1 MNHNS, CDR2 SASEGT. The CDR3 has 14 residues. In DNA form, the CDR3 reads TGTGCCAGCAGTGAAATTCCGGCGGATCAGCCCCAGCATTTT. This sequence encodes CASSEIPADQPQHF.

Here the CDR3 reads CASQGGGAAQTQYF. In nucleotides, the CDR3 is TGTGCCAGCCAAGGCGGGGGGGCCGCTCAGACCCAGTACTTC. This chain joins TRBV6-5 and TRBJ2-5; 9 bases fit TRBD2. Per germline, CDR1 MNHEY and CDR2 SVGAGI. The trim removed 8 bases at V and 6 bases at J, leaving 10 bases unmatched. This CDR3 contains 14 residues.

This rearrangement joins TRBV7-2 to TRBJ1-5; D perhaps matches TRBD1 (5 bases). V gave up 6 bases and J gave up 2 bases, with 11 bases separating them. CDR1 and CDR2 from the germline V gene are SGHTA and FQGNSA. The CDR3 contains 14 residues. CDR3 in amino acids: CASSGPTGNQPQHF. The CDR3 DNA follows: TGTGCCAGCAGTGGACCGACAGGCAATCAGCCCCAGCATTTT.

This clone was counted a single time. The CDR3 sequence is CAWSVGALTYEQYF. The CDR3 region has the DNA TGTGCCTGGAGTGTAGGGGCTTTGACCTACGAGCAGTACTTC. The chain has TRBV30 and TRBJ2-7, with D maybe TRBD1 (5 bases). Germline lookup yields CDR1 GTSNPN and CDR2 SVGIG (reference sequence). There are 14 residues in the CDR3. V lost 0 bases and J lost 2, with 11 bases in between.

Concerning this clone itself: A junction end diverges from the germline sequence, so it may reflect a read error. Other DNA sequences of this sample code for an identical CDR3. The gene calls are TRBV28 and TRBJ1-1, with 9 nucleotides matching TRBD1. Germline-derived CDR1 and CDR2 are MDHEN and SYDVKM. The CDR3 consists of 14 residues. The CDR3 is CASSLGQGNTEAFF. The DNA for the CDR3 is TGTGCCAGCAGCCTCGGACAGGGGAACACTGAAGCCTTCTTT.

This clone was seen only a few times. The genes are TRBV10-3 and TRBJ1-1; D is unclear. CDR3 size: 12 residues. Germline lookup yields CDR1 ENHRY and CDR2 SYGVKD. Trimming stripped 5 bases from V and 0 bases from J, with 4 bases between. The CDR3 reads CAISTVNTEAFF. The DNA of the CDR3 is TGTGCCATCAGTACGGTGAACACTGAAGCTTTCTTT.